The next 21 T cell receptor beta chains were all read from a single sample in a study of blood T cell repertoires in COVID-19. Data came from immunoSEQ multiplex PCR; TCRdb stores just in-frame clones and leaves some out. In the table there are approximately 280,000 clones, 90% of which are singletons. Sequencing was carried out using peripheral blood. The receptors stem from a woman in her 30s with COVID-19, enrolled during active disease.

For the CDR3, the DNA is TGTGCCAGTAGTACGACAGGGGTTAGGGCCAACGTCCTGACTTTC. As protein: CASSTTGVRANVLTF. The J gene is TRBJ2-6, the V gene TRBV19; 8 positions agree with TRBD1. Looked up from germline, CDR1 is LNHDA and CDR2 is SQIVND (reference sequence). The ends lost 4 bases at V and 5 bases at J; junction bases unmatched: 4. CDR3 size: 15 residues.

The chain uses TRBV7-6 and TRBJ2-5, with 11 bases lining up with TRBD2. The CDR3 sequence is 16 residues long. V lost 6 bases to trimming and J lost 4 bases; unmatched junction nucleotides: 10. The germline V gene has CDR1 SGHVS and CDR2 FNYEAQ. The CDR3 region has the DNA TGTGCCAGCAGTCTCAATAGCGGGAGGGCCGGAGAGACCCAGTACTTC. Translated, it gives CASSLNSGRAGETQYF.

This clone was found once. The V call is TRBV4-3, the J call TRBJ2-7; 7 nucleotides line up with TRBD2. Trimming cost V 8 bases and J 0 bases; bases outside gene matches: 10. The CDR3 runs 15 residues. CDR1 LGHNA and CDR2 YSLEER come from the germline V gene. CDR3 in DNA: TGCGCCAGCCGGCCCGGGCTAGCGGTCTCCTACGAGCAGTACTTC. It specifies CASRPGLAVSYEQYF.

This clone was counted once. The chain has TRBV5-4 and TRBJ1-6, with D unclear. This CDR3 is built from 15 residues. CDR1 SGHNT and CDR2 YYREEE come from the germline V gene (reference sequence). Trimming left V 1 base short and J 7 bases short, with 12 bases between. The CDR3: CASSLSGVRNSPLHF. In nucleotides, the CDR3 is TGTGCCAGCAGCTTGTCCGGGGTCCGAAATTCACCCCTCCACTTT.

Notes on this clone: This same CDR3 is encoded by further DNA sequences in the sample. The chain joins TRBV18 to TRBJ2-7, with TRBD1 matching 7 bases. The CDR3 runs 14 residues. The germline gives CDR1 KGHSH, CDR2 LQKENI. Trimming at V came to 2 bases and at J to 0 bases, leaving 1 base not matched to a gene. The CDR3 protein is CASSPGTDSYEQYF. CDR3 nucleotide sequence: TGTGCCAGCTCACCAGGGACAGACTCCTACGAGCAGTACTTC.

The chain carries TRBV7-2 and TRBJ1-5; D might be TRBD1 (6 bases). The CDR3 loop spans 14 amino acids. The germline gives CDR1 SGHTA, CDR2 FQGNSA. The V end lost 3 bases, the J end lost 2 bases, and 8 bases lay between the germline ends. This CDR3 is CASSFGGRNQPQHF. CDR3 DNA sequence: TGTGCCAGCAGCTTTGGGGGCCGCAATCAGCCCCAGCATTTT.

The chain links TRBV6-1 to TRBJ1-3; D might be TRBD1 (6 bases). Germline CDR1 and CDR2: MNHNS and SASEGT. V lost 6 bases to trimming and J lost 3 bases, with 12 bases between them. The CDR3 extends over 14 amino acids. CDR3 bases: TGTGCCAGCAGACTACGACAGGTTGGAAACACCATATATTTT. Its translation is CASRLRQVGNTIYF.

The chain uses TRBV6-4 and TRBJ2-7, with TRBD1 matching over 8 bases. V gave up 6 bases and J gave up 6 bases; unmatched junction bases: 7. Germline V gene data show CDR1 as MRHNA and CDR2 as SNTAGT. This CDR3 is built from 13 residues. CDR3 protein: CASSRYTGGEQYF. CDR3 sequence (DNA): TGTGCCAGCAGCCGATACACAGGGGGCGAGCAGTACTTC.

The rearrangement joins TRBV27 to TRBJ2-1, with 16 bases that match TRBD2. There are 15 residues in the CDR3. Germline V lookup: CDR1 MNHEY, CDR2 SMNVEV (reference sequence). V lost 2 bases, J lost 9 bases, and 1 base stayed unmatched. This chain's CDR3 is CASSLGTSGRAEQFF. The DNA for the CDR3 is TGTGCCAGCAGTTTAGGGACTAGCGGGAGGGCTGAGCAGTTCTTC.

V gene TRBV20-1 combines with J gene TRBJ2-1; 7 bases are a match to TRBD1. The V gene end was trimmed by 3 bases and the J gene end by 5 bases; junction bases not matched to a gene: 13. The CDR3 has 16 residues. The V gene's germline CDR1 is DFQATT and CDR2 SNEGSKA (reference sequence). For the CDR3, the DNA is TGCAGTGCTAGTTTATGGACAGGTCTGGGAAACAATGAGCAGTTCTTC. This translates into CSASLWTGLGNNEQFF.

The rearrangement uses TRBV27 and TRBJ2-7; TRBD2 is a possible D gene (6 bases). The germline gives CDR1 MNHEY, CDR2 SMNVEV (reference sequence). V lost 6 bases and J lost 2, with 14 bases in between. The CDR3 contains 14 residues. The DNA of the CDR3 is TGTGCCAGCAGGTCCTCCCCTAGCGCCTACGAGCAGTACTTC. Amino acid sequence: CASRSSPSAYEQYF.

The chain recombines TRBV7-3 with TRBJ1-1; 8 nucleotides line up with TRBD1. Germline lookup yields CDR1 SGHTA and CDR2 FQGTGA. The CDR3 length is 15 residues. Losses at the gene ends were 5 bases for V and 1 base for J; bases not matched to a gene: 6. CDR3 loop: CASSTTDRANTEAFF. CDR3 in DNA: TGTGCCAGCAGCACTACGGACAGGGCGAACACTGAAGCTTTCTTT.

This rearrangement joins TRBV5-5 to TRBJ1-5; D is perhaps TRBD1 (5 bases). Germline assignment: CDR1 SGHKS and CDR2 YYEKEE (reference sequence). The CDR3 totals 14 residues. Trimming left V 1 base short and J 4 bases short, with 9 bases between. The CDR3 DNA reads TGTGCCAGCAGCTTGATAGGGGTAAATCAGCCCCAGCATTTT. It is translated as CASSLIGVNQPQHF.

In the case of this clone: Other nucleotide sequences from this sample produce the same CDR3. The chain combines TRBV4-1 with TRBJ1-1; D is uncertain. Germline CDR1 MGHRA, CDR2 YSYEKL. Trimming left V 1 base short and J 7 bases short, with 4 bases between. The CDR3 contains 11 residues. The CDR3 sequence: CASSQGSEAFF. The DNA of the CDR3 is TGCGCCAGCAGCCAAGGGAGTGAAGCTTTCTTT.

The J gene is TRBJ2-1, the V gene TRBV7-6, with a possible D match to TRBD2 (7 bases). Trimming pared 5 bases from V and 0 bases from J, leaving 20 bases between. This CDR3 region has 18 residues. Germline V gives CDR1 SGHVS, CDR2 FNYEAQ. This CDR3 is CASSPGRGGTSSYNEQFF. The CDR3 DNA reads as TGTGCCAGCAGCCCGGGGAGGGGGGGGACCAGCTCCTACAATGAGCAGTTCTTC.

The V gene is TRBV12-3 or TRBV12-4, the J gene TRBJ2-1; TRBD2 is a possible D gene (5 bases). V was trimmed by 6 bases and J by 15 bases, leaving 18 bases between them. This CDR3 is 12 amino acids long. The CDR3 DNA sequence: TGTGCCAGCAGCCCGGACTCTGGGCTGGGGTTCTTC. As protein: CASSPDSGLGFF.

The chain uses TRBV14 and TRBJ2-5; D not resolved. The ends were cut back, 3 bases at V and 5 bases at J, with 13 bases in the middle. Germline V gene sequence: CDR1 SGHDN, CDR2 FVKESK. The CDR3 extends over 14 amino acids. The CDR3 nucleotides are TGTGCCAGCAGCCATAGACACATCGCGGAGACCCAGTACTTC. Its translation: CASSHRHIAETQYF.

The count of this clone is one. The CDR3 loop is CASSIDPNRADQGEETQYF. CDR3 coding DNA: TGTGCCAGTAGTATAGACCCCAACAGGGCAGACCAGGGGGAAGAGACCCAGTACTTC. The chain carries TRBV19 and TRBJ2-5; 7 positions match TRBD1. V shed 0 bases, J shed 3 bases, and the junction held 16 bases outside the gene matches. The CDR3 sequence is 19 residues long. CDR1 is LNHDA, CDR2 SQIVND, per germline (reference sequence).

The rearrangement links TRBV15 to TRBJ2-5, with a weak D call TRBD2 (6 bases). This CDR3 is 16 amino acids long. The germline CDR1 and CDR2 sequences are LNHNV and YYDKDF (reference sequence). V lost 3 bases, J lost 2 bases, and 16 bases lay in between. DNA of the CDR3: TGTGCCACCAGCAGGGCCGGTGCGGGGATTCAAGAGACCCAGTACTTC. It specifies CATSRAGAGIQETQYF.

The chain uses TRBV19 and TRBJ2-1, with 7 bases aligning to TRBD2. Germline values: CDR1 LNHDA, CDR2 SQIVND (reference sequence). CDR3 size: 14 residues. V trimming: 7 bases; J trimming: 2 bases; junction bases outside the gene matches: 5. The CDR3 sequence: CASKRDLAYNEQFF. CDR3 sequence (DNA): TGTGCCAGTAAGCGGGACTTGGCCTACAATGAGCAGTTCTTC.

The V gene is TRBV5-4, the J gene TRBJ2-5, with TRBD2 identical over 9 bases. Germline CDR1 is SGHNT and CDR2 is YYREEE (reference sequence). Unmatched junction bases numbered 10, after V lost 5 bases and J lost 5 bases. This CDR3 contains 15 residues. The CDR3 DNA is TGTGCCAGCAGTGGTTCGCGGGAGGGCCAGGAGACCCAGTACTTC. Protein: CASSGSREGQETQYF.